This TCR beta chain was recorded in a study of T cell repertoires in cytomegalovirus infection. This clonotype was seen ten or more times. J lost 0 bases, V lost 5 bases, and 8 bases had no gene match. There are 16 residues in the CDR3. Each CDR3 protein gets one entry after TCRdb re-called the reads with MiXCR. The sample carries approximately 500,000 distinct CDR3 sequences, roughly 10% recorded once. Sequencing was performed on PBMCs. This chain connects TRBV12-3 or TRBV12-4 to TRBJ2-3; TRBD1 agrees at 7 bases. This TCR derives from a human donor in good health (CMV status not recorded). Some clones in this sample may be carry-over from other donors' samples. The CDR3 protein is CASSPQGIWSTDTQYF. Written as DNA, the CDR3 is TGTGCCAGCAGTCCACAGGGGATATGGAGCACAGATACGCAGTATTTT.